The 27 T cell receptor beta chains given below trace back to one sample, sequenced in a study of spatial heterogeneity in lung cancer. Study-wide findings and caveats: The study found that expanded intratumoral alpha and beta TCR counts tracked tumor mutation counts.

Via MiXCR, TCRdb re-called the 5' RACE reads, giving one row per CDR3 protein. The top ten hold about 9.3% of the sample, which has about 20,000 distinct CDR3 sequences, roughly 5% seen once. Time point indicated: sample taken at primary tumor resection. No cognate antigen is known for these TCRs. The sequenced sample was lung tumor tissue, obtained at surgery. Every receptor here comes from a female donor with early-stage non-small cell lung cancer.

This clonotype is medium-sized. Since it is a stray read in a library aimed at alpha chains, this beta chain has a size that is not meaningful. J is TRBJ1-1 and V is TRBV10-3; no reliable D call. CDR1 is ENHRY, CDR2 SYGVKD, per germline. The V and J ends lost 0 bases and 4 bases respectively, with 12 bases between them. The CDR3 consists of 15 residues. The CDR3 here is CAISESTRGSTEAFF. The CDR3 DNA is TGTGCCATCAGTGAGTCGACCCGGGGAAGCACTGAAGCTTTCTTT.

Regarding this clonotype: Being off target in a library aimed at alpha chains, this beta chain has a size of little meaning. This chain links TRBV7-3 with TRBJ2-5; D gene unclear. The CDR3 sequence is 13 residues long. V was pared by 1 base and J by 3 bases, with 6 bases between. Germline V gives CDR1 SGHTA, CDR2 FQGTGA. The CDR3 DNA is TGTGCCAGCAGCTTAAATCGGGAAGAGACCCAGTACTTC. Translation: CASSLNREETQYF.

This clonotype was seen many times. For a library built for alpha chains, this beta chain is a stray read; little rests on its size. J is TRBJ1-5 and V is TRBV5-6, with 8 bases fitting TRBD1. CDR1 SGHDT and CDR2 YYEEEE come from the germline V gene. The length of the CDR3 is 17 residues. V was pared by 5 bases and J by 0 bases, with 10 bases of the junction left unmatched. In DNA, the CDR3 is TGTGCCAGCAGAGCTCAACAGGGGGAACTTAGCAATCAGCCCCAGCATTTT. Amino acids: CASRAQQGELSNQPQHF.

This clonotype was found many times. This beta chain is a stray sequence in a library constructed for alpha chains; its clone size is not meaningful. V and J are TRBV7-8 and TRBJ2-3, with D hard to call. Germline-derived CDR1 and CDR2 are SGHVS and FQNEAQ. Trimming removed 5 bases at V and 4 bases at J, with 7 bases between. The CDR3 has 12 residues. The CDR3 DNA sequence: TGTGCCAGCAGCGCCGGGCCAGATACGCAGTATTTT. Its protein product is CASSAGPDTQYF. The full variable domain, its missing parts supplied by reference TRBV7-8 and TRBJ2-3, is GAGVSQSPRYKVAKRGQDVALRCDPISGHVSLFWYQQALGQGPEFLTYFQNEAQLDKSGLPSDRFFAERPEGSVSTLKIQRTQQEDSAVYLCASSAGPDTQYFGPGTRLTVL.

This clonotype rates as medium-sized. Because this beta chain is a stray read in a library intended to capture alpha chains, its abundance should not be given much weight. The chain couples TRBV9 to TRBJ2-5; weak D call: TRBD2 (6 bases). The germline V and J ends were trimmed by 2 bases and 5 bases, with 13 bases remaining between them. The CDR3 length is 14 residues. CDR1 and CDR2 (germline): SGDLS, YYNGEE. The DNA of the CDR3 is TGTGCCAGCAGCGTCGGGGGTCAAGAGGAGACCCAGTACTTC. Residues: CASSVGGQEETQYF.

This clonotype has ten or more counts. This beta chain slipped into a library made for alpha chains as a stray read, so its size is not meaningful. The rearrangement uses TRBV15 and TRBJ1-3; TRBD1 agrees at 7 bases. With 0 bases clipped from V and 4 bases from J, the junction kept 6 bases outside the gene matches. The CDR3 length is 16 residues. The germline V gene has CDR1 LNHNV and CDR2 YYDKDF (reference sequence). CDR3 sequence reads: CATSRDLGQVGNTIYF. The CDR3 DNA sequence: TGTGCCACCAGCAGAGATCTTGGACAGGTCGGAAACACCATATATTTT.

Turning to this clonotype: A much larger clonotype is one base distant, so this may be a read error. This beta chain lies outside the target of a library built for alpha chains; its clone size means little. V is TRBV5-1 and J is TRBJ2-3; weak D call: TRBD2 (5 bases). This CDR3 is built from 12 residues. Germline V gives CDR1 SGHRS, CDR2 YFSETQ. CDR3 protein: CASNLEAGTQYF. CDR3 nucleotides: TGCGCCAGCAACTTGGAGGCCGGTACGCAGTATTTT.

This clonotype was observed many times. This beta chain was picked up by a library intended for alpha chains and is off target, so its count carries little meaning. The rearrangement joins TRBV10-3 to TRBJ1-1; no clear D gene. Germline assignment: CDR1 ENHRY and CDR2 SYGVKD. Trimming removed 10 bases at V and 3 bases at J, with 9 bases between. The length of the CDR3 is 11 residues. The CDR3 loop reads CATTRDTEAFF. The CDR3 bases are TGTGCCACCACAAGGGACACTGAAGCTTTCTTT.

Comments on this clonotype: This beta chain came through as a stray read in a library set up for alpha chains, and its size says little. This chain joins TRBV14 and TRBJ2-7; no clear D gene. This CDR3 has 14 residues. Germline-derived CDR1 and CDR2 are SGHDN and FVKESK. V lost 1 base, J lost 5 bases, and 12 bases lay in between. The CDR3 nucleotides are TGTGCCAGCAGCCAAGGGTGGGCCGAGGACGAGCAGTACTTC. This sequence encodes CASSQGWAEDEQYF.

This clonotype was detected a few times. Because this beta chain is a stray read in a library intended to capture alpha chains, its abundance should not be given much weight. This chain links TRBV20-1 with TRBJ1-5; the D gene is possibly TRBD1 (5 bases). The germline V gene has CDR1 DFQATT and CDR2 SNEGSKA (reference sequence). V lost 5 bases to trimming and J lost 0 bases, with 14 bases between them. The CDR3 is 15 amino acids. CDR3 sequence (DNA): TGCAGTGCTGCGGGGACCGATTATAGCAATCAGCCCCAGCATTTT. Its translation is CSAAGTDYSNQPQHF.

In this sample, this clonotype turned up many times. This beta chain represents an off-target read in a library built for alpha chains; its size is of limited meaning. The CDR3 sequence is CVQGVKYQETQYF. In nucleotides, the CDR3 is TGCGTACAGGGGGTCAAATACCAAGAGACCCAGTACTTC. This chain joins TRBV23-1 and TRBJ2-5, with 8 bases that match TRBD1. TRBV23-1 counts as an open reading frame of uncertain function. The CDR3 is 13 residues long.

As concerns this clonotype: This beta chain lies outside the target of a library built for alpha chains; its clone size means little. V usage is TRBV12-3 or TRBV12-4 and J usage is TRBJ2-7; D is possibly TRBD2 (7 bases). Trimming shortened V by 6 bases and J by 7 bases, and 16 bases separated the two germline ends. This CDR3 comprises 13 residues. The CDR3 loop is CASREGGASEQYF. The CDR3 DNA reads TGTGCCAGCAGGGAAGGGGGGGCGAGTGAGCAGTACTTC.

This clonotype has ten or more counts. In a library made to pick up alpha chains, this beta chain is a stray read with a size that means little. The chain joins TRBV29-1 to TRBJ2-5, with 7 bases fitting TRBD2. CDR1 and CDR2 from the germline V gene are SQVTM and ANQGSEA. Trimming removed 7 bases from V and 5 bases from J; junction bases left unmatched: 7. The CDR3 extends over 12 amino acids. The CDR3 DNA reads as TGCAGCGCCCGACTAGCCGGGGAGACCCAGTACTTC. Translation gives CSARLAGETQYF.

As concerns this clonotype: Mismatch with germline at one junction end may stem from a read error. This beta chain came through as a stray read in a library set up for alpha chains, and its size says little. The chain couples TRBV18 to TRBJ2-5; D gene ambiguous. The CDR3 totals 11 residues. CDR1 is KGHSH and CDR2 is LQKENI in the germline V gene. Here the CDR3 reads CASSPRETQYF. In DNA, the CDR3 is TGTGCCAGCTCGCCACGAGAGACCCAGTACTTC.

This clonotype was recorded at least ten times. A library prepared for alpha chains yielded this beta chain as an off-target read; its size is of little meaning. The V and J genes are TRBV24-1 and TRBJ2-1, with TRBD1 matching over 7 bases. The CDR3 runs to 12 residues. J lost 10 bases, V lost 2 bases, and 1 base had no gene match. Germline V gives CDR1 KGHDR, CDR2 SFDVKD. CDR3 protein: CATSDSDREQFF. CDR3 DNA sequence: TGTGCCACCAGTGATTCGGACAGGGAGCAGTTCTTC.

As for this clonotype: Compared with germline, one end of the junction differs, possibly owing to a read error. This beta chain turned up in a library designed for alpha chains; as an off-target read, its abundance says little. The V gene is TRBV28, the J gene TRBJ2-3; TRBD2 is a possible D gene (6 bases). The CDR3 is made up of 14 amino acids. Germline loops: CDR1 MDHEN, CDR2 SYDVKM. CDR3 nucleotides: TGTGCCAGCAGTTTGGGGCTAGGAGGGAGGACGCAGTTTTTT. It translates to CASSLGLGGRTQFF.

Of note for this clonotype: This beta chain turned up in a library designed for alpha chains; as an off-target read, its abundance says little. The genes are TRBV10-3 and TRBJ1-2; D ambiguous. V gave up 0 bases and J gave up 2 bases, with 13 bases separating them. This CDR3 is built from 16 residues. The V gene's germline CDR1 is ENHRY and CDR2 SYGVKD. This CDR3 is CAISESAGGKNYGYTF. CDR3 coding DNA: TGTGCCATCAGTGAGTCCGCCGGCGGGAAAAACTATGGCTACACCTTC.

This clonotype was observed many times. In a library made to pick up alpha chains, this beta chain is a stray read with a size that means little. This rearrangement joins TRBV12-3 or TRBV12-4 to TRBJ2-1; D unresolved. V was trimmed by 5 bases and J by 10 bases, leaving 12 bases between them. The CDR3 covers 12 residues. The CDR3 DNA follows: TGTGCCAGCAGTCTCGTTCCCTTGGAGCAGTTCTTC. This codes for CASSLVPLEQFF.

This clonotype was detected ten times or more. With the library built for alpha chains, this beta chain is off target and its frequency is not meaningful. The rearrangement links TRBV5-1 to TRBJ2-5; 9 bases agree with TRBD1. Trimming cost V 3 bases and J 1 base; bases outside gene matches: 4. The CDR3 has 15 residues. Germline CDR1 reads SGHRS; CDR2 reads YFSETQ. The CDR3 DNA follows: TGCGCCAGCAGCTCCGGGACAGGGATCCAAGAGACCCAGTACTTC. Protein product: CASSSGTGIQETQYF.

This clonotype has at least ten counts. The size of this beta chain means little, since it is a stray read in a library made for alpha chains. The rearrangement joins TRBV27 to TRBJ2-7; no reliable D call. From germline, CDR1 is MNHEY and CDR2 SMNVEV (reference sequence). The CDR3 covers 12 residues. Trimming left V 7 bases short and J 5 bases short, with 12 bases between. CDR3 region: CASTNPPHEQYF. CDR3 nucleotide sequence: TGTGCCAGCACCAACCCACCACACGAGCAGTACTTC.

This clonotype was recorded many times. This beta chain appears as a stray read in a library generated for alpha chains; its size is not informative. The chain joins TRBV18 to TRBJ1-2; tentatively, D is TRBD1 (5 bases). CDR3 length equals 13 residues. Germline V gene sequence: CDR1 KGHSH, CDR2 LQKENI. Deletions cut 5 bases from V and 6 bases from J, with 13 bases between. The CDR3 bases are TGTGCCAGCTCAAAGGGGACTGAGAATGGCTACACCTTC. Its translation is CASSKGTENGYTF.

Many counts were recorded for this clonotype. This beta chain is an off-target read within a library intended for alpha chains, so its frequency means little. In nucleotides, the CDR3 is TGTGCCGGCGGGGGTGGAATCTATGGCTACACCTTC. It translates to CAGGGGIYGYTF. The V gene is TRBV7-2, the J gene TRBJ1-2; D might be TRBD1 (5 bases). CDR3 size: 12 residues. The V end was cut by 11 bases, the J end by 4 bases, with 14 bases between. The germline CDR1 and CDR2 sequences are SGHTA and FQGNSA.

This clonotype appeared many times. For a library built for alpha chains, this beta chain is a stray read; little rests on its size. The rearrangement uses TRBV2 and TRBJ2-1; D is uncertain. Germline V gene lookup returns CDR1 SNHLY and CDR2 FYNNEI. The CDR3 loop spans 13 amino acids. The V end was cut by 7 bases, the J end by 4 bases, with 11 bases between. CDR3: CASTSFRYNEQFF. In DNA, the CDR3 is TGTGCCAGCACCTCCTTCCGTTACAATGAGCAGTTCTTC.

This clonotype was picked up many times. Found in a library prepared for alpha chains, this beta chain is an off-target read, and its abundance has little meaning. The chain couples TRBV7-6 to TRBJ1-5; D call uncertain. Germline CDR1 reads SGHVS; CDR2 reads FNYEAQ. V lost 1 base, J lost 0 bases, and 7 bases lay in between. The CDR3 has 15 amino acids. CDR3 region: CASSLVADSNQPQHF. The CDR3, as DNA: TGTGCCAGCAGCTTAGTCGCGGATAGCAATCAGCCCCAGCATTTT.

Many counts were recorded for this clonotype. This beta chain came through as a stray read in a library set up for alpha chains, and its size says little. The genes are TRBV5-1 and TRBJ1-1, with D possibly TRBD1 on 5 matching bases. The CDR3 totals 14 residues. The V and J ends lost 5 bases and 1 base respectively, with 12 bases between them. Germline values: CDR1 SGHRS, CDR2 YFSETQ. The CDR3, as DNA: TGCGCCAGCAGTGGGCAGGGCGCGAACACTGAAGCTTTCTTT. Protein sequence: CASSGQGANTEAFF.

In regard to this clonotype: This may come from a read error, since a much larger clone is one base off. A library made for alpha chains picked up this beta chain off target, so its size means little. This rearrangement joins TRBV9 to TRBJ2-2; D uncertain. Germline assignment: CDR1 SGDLS and CDR2 YYNGEE. The CDR3 totals 12 residues. V dropped 0 bases and J dropped 12 bases, with 9 bases sitting between them. As DNA, the CDR3 is TGTGCCAGCAGCGTAGTTTTGGGGAAGCTGTTTTTT. Protein: CASSVVLGKLFF. Full variable domain (missing parts from reference TRBV9 and TRBJ2-2): DSGVTQTPKHLITATGQRVTLRCSPRSGDLSVYWYQQSLDQGLQFLIQYYNGEERAKGNILERFSAQQFPDLHSELNLSSLELGDSALYFCASSVVLGKLFFGEGSRLTVL.

In this sample, this clonotype is medium-sized (0.01 to 0.1%). This beta chain is off target for a library built for alpha chains, so its abundance means little. The rearrangement joins TRBV29-1 to TRBJ1-1, with D perhaps matching TRBD1 (6 bases). CDR3 length: 13 amino acids. Per germline, CDR1 SQVTM and CDR2 ANQGSEA. The CDR3 coding sequence is TGCAGTTCCCAGACAGGTGCGAACACTGAAGCTTTCTTT. Its translation is CSSQTGANTEAFF.